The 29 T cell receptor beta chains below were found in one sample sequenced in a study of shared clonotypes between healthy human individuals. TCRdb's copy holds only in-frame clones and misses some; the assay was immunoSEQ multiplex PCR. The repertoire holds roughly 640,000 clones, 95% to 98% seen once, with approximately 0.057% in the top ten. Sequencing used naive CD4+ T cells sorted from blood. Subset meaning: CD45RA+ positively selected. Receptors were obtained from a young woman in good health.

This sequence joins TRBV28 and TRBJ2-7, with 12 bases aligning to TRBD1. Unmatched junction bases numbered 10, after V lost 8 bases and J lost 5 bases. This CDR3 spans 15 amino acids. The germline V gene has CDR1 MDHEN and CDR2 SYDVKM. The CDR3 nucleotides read TGTGCCAGCTGGGGGGTGGGACAGGGGGCCCACGAGCAGTACTTC. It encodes CASWGVGQGAHEQYF. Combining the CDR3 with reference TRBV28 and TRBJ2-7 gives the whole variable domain DVKVTQSSRYLVKRTGEKVFLECVQDMDHENMFWYRQDPGLGLRLIYFSYDVKMKEKGDIPEGYSVSREKKERFSLILESASTNQTSMYLCASWGVGQGAHEQYFGPGTRLTVT.

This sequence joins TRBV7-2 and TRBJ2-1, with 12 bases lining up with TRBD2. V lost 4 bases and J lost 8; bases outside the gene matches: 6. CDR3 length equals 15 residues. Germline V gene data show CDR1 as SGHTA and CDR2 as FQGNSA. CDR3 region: CASSYLAGGPYEQFF. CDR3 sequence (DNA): TGTGCCAGCAGCTATCTAGCGGGAGGGCCCTATGAGCAGTTCTTC. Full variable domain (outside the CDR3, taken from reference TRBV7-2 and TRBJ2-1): GAGVSQSPSNKVTEKGKDVELRCDPISGHTALYWYRQSLGQGLEFLIYFQGNSAPDKSGLPSDRFSAERTGGSVSTLTIQRTQQEDSAVYLCASSYLAGGPYEQFFGPGTRLTVL.

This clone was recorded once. The CDR3 DNA is TGTGCCAGCAGCCCCGGTGGGGGCACTGAAGCTTTCTTT. Protein: CASSPGGGTEAFF. This sequence joins TRBV11-3 and TRBJ1-1, with D perhaps matching TRBD1 (5 bases). The CDR3 has 13 residues. Germline V gene data show CDR1 as SGHNT and CDR2 as YENEEA. The V end was cut by 5 bases, the J end by 4 bases, with 11 bases between.

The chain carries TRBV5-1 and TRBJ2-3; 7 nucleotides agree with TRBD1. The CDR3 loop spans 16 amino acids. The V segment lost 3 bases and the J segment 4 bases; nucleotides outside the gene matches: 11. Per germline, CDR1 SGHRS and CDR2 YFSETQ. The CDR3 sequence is CASSSLTGSQSDTQYF. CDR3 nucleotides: TGCGCCAGCAGCTCGTTGACAGGGAGTCAGTCAGATACGCAGTATTTT.

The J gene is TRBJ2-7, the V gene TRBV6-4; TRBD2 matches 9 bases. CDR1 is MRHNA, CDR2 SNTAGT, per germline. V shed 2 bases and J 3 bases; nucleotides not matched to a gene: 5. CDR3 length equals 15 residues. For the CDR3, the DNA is TGTGCCAGCAGTGACGAGCGGGAGGTTAACTACGAGCAGTACTTC. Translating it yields CASSDEREVNYEQYF.

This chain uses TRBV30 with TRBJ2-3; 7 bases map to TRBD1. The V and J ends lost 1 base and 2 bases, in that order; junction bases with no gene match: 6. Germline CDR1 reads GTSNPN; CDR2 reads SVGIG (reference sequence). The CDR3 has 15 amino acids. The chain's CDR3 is CAWSGTGKFTDTQYF. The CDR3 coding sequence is TGTGCCTGGAGTGGGACAGGCAAGTTCACAGATACGCAGTATTTT.

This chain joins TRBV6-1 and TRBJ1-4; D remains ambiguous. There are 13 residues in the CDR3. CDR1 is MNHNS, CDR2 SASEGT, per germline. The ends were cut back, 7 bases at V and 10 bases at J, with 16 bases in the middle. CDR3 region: CASMIREVGKLFF. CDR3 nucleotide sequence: TGTGCCAGCATGATTAGGGAGGTTGGAAAACTGTTTTTT.

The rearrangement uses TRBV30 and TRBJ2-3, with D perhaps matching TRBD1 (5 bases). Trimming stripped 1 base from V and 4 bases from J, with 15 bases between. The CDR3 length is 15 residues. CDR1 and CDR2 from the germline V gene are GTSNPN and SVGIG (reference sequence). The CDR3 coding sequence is TGTGCCTGGAGTGGGGGCAGGTCAAGAGCAGATACGCAGTATTTT. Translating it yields CAWSGGRSRADTQYF.

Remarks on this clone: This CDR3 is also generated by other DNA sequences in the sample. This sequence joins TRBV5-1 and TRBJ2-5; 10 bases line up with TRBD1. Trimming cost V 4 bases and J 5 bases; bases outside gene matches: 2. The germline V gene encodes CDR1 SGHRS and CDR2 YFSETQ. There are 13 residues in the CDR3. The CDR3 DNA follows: TGCGCCAGCAGCCCGGACAGGGGGGAGACCCAGTACTTC. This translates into CASSPDRGETQYF. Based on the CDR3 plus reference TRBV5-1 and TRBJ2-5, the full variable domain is KAGVTQTPRYLIKTRGQQVTLSCSPISGHRSVSWYQQTPGQGLQFLFEYFSETQRNKGNFPGRFSGRQFSNSRSEMNVSTLELGDSALYLCASSPDRGETQYFGPGTRLLVL.

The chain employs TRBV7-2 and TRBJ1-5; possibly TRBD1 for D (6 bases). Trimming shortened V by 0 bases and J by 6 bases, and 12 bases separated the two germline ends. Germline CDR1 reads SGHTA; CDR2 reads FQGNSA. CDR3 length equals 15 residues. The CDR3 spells CASSLAGGSGQPQHF. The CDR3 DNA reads TGTGCCAGCAGCTTAGCGGGGGGCTCGGGTCAGCCCCAGCATTTT.

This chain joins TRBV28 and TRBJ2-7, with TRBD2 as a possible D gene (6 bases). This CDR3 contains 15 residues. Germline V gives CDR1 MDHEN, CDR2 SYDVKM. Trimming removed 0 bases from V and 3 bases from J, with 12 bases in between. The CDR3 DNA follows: TGTGCCAGCAGTTTATGGGAGGGCCCCTACTACGAGCAGTACTTC. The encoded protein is CASSLWEGPYYEQYF.

In DNA, the CDR3 is TGTGCCAGCAGTTTCCGAAAGCGGGAGGCCTCCACAGATACGCAGTATTTT. Residues: CASSFRKREASTDTQYF. The rearrangement links TRBV28 to TRBJ2-3; 9 nucleotides agree with TRBD2. Germline V gives CDR1 MDHEN, CDR2 SYDVKM. This CDR3 has 17 residues. V dropped 3 bases and J dropped 2; count of bases not matched to a gene: 9.

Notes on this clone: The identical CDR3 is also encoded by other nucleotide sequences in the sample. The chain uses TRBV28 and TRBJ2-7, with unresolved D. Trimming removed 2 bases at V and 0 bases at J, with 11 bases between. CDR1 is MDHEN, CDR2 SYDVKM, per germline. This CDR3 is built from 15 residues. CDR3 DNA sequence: TGTGCCAGCAGTTTAGGCGGCACTGGCTCCTACGAGCAGTACTTC. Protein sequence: CASSLGGTGSYEQYF.

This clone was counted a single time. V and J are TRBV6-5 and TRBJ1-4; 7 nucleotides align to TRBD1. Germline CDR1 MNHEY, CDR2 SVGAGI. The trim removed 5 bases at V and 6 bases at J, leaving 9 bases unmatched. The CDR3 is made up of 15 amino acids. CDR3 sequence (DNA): TGTGCCAGCAGTCAAGGGGGCCGGGGAGATGAAAAACTGTTTTTT. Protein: CASSQGGRGDEKLFF.

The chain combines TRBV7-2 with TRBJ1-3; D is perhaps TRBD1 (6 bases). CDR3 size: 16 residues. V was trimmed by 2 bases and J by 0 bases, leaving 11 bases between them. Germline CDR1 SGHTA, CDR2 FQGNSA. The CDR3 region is CASSLSLRGSGNTIYF. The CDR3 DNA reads TGTGCCAGCAGCTTATCCCTCAGGGGCTCTGGAAACACCATATATTTT.

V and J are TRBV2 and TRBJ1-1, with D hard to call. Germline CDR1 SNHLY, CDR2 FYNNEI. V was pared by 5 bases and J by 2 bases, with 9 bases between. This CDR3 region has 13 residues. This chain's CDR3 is CASSRESNTEAFF. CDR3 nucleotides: TGTGCCAGCAGTCGGGAGTCCAACACTGAAGCTTTCTTT. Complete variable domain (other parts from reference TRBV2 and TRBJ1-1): EPEVTQTPSHQVTQMGQEVILRCVPISNHLYFYWYRQILGQKVEFLVSFYNNEISEKSEIFDDQFSVERPDGSNFTLKIRSTKLEDSAMYFCASSRESNTEAFFGQGTRLTVV.

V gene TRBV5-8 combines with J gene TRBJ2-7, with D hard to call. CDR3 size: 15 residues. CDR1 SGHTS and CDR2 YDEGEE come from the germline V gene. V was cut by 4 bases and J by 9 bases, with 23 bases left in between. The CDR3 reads CASSAADFPLLRQYF. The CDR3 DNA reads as TGTGCCAGCAGCGCCGCCGACTTCCCCCTACTCCGGCAGTACTTC.

The CDR3 here is CASSEAGGTEAFF. CDR3 DNA sequence: TGTGCCAGCAGTGAAGCGGGGGGCACTGAAGCTTTCTTT. This chain uses TRBV6-1 with TRBJ1-1; tentatively, D is TRBD1 (5 bases). Germline loops: CDR1 MNHNS, CDR2 SASEGT. The CDR3 is made up of 13 amino acids. Trimming took 0 bases from V and 4 from J, leaving 6 bases between them.

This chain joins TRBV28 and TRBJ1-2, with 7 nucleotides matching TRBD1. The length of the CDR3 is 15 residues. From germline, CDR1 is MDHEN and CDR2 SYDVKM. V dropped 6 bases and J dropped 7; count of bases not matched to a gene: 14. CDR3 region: CASRIAGGGSSGYTF. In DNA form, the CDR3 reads TGTGCCAGCAGGATCGCCGGAGGGGGCTCGTCTGGCTACACCTTC.

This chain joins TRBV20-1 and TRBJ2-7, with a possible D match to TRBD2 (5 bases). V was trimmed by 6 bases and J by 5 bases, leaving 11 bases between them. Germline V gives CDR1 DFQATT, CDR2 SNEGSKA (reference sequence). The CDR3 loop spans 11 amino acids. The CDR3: CSARENHEQYF. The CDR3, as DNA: TGCAGTGCGAGGGAGAACCACGAGCAGTACTTC.

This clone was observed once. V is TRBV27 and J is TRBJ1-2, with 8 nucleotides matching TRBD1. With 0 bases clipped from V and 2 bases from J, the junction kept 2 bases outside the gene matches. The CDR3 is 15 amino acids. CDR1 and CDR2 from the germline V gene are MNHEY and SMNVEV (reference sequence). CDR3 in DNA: TGTGCCAGCAGTTTATCTAGGACAGGGAACTATGGCTACACCTTC. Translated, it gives CASSLSRTGNYGYTF.

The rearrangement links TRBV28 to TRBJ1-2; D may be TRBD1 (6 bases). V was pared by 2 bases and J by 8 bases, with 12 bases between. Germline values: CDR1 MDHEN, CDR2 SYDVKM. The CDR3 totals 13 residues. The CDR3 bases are TGTGCCAGCAGTTTAGTTCAGGGGCCAGGCTACACCTTC. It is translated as CASSLVQGPGYTF.

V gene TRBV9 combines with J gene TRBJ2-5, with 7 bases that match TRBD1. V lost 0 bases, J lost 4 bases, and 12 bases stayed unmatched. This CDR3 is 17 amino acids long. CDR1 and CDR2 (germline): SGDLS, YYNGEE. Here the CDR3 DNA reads TGTGCCAGCAGCGTAGGAGGGGGAAGACAGGGACGAGAGACCCAGTACTTC. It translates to CASSVGGGRQGRETQYF.

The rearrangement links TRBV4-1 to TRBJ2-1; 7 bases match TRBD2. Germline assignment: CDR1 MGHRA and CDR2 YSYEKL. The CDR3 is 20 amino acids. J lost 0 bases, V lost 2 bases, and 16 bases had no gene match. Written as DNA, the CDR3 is TGCGCCAGCAGCCAATGGACTATAGCGGGTGTTCCGAGCTCCTACAATGAGCAGTTCTTC. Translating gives CASSQWTIAGVPSSYNEQFF.

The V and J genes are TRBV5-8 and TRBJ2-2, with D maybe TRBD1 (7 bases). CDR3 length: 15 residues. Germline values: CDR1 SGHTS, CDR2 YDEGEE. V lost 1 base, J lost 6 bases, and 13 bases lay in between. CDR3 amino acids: CASSLYGRGAGELFF. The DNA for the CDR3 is TGTGCCAGCAGCTTGTACGGCAGGGGGGCCGGGGAGCTGTTTTTT.

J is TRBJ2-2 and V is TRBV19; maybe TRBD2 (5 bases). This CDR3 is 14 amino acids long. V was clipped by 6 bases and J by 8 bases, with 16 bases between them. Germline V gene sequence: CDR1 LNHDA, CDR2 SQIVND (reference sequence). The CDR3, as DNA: TGTGCCAGTAGCCCCCGGGGTCAACCGGGGGAGCTGTTTTTT. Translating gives CASSPRGQPGELFF.

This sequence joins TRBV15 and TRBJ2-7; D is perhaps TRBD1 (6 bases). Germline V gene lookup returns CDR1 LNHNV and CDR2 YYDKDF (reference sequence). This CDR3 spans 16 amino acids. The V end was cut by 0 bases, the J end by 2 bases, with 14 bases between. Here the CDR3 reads CATSRDLGALPYEQYF. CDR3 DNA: TGTGCCACCAGCAGAGATCTGGGGGCGCTTCCCTACGAGCAGTACTTC.

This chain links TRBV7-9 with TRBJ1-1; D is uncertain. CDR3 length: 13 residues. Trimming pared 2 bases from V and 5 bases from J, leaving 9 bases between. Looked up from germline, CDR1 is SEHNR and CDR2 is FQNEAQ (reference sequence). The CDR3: CASSLTFPTEAFF. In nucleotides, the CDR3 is TGTGCCAGCAGCTTAACTTTTCCTACTGAAGCTTTCTTT.

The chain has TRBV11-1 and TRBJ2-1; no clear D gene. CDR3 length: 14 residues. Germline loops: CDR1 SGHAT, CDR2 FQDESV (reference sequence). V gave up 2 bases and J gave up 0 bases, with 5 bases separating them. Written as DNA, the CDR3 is TGTGCCAGCAGCTTAATCTCCTCCTACAATGAGCAGTTCTTC. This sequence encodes CASSLISSYNEQFF.